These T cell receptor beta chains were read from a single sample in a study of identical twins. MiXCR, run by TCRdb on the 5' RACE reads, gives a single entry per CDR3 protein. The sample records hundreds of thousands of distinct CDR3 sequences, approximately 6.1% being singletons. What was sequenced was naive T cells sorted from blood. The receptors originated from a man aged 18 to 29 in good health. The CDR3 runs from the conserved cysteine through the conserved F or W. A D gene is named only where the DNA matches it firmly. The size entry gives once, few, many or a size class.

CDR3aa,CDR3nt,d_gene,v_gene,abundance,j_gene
CASSPTGISGANVLTF,TGTGCCAGCAGCCCGACAGGTATCTCTGGGGCCAACGTCCTGACTTTC,.,TRBV12-3/TRBV12-4,many,TRBJ2-6
CSKTDGTDTQYF,TGCAGCAAAACCGACGGGACAGATACGCAGTATTTT,.,TRBV29-1,many,TRBJ2-3
CASCWEGTYNEQFF,TGTGCCAGCTGTTGGGAGGGGACCTACAATGAGCAGTTCTTC,TRBD2,TRBV11-2,many,TRBJ2-1
CASSLESPGLTEAFF,TGCGCCAGCAGCTTGGAATCTCCTGGTCTGACTGAAGCTTTCTTT,.,TRBV5-1,many,TRBJ1-1
CASSLLRTRNEQFF,TGTGCCAGCAGCTTACTCAGGACTAGGAATGAGCAGTTCTTC,TRBD2,TRBV7-2,few,TRBJ2-1
CASSLATSGSLETQYF,TGTGCCAGCAGCTTAGCGACTAGCGGGAGTCTAGAGACCCAGTACTTC,TRBD2,TRBV7-8,few,TRBJ2-5
CSARRGGDSYEQYF,TGCAGTGCTAGACGGGGAGGGGACTCCTACGAGCAGTACTTC,TRBD2,TRBV20-1,many,TRBJ2-7
CSARLFETQKNTGELFF,TGCAGTGCTCGCCTCTTTGAGACACAAAAGAACACCGGGGAGCTGTTTTTT,.,TRBV20-1,many,TRBJ2-2
CASSSLGVSQRAQYF,TGTGCCAGCAGTTCATTAGGTGTCAGCCAAAGGGCCCAGTACTTC,.,TRBV28,few,TRBJ2-5
CSARDPRQGRDTGELFF,TGCAGTGCTAGGGACCCAAGACAGGGCCGCGACACCGGGGAGCTGTTTTTT,TRBD1,TRBV20-1,many,TRBJ2-2
CAISGASGSSYNEQFF,TGTGCCATCAGTGGGGCTAGCGGGAGTTCCTACAATGAGCAGTTCTTC,TRBD2,TRBV10-3,many,TRBJ2-1
CASSFPRNTIYF,TGTGCCAGCAGTTTTCCAAGAAACACCATATATTTT,.,TRBV12-3/TRBV12-4,many,TRBJ1-3
CSARGGPGHNTEAFF,TGCAGTGCTAGAGGAGGTCCGGGACACAACACTGAAGCTTTCTTT,.,TRBV20-1,many,TRBJ1-1
CASSSSGRNLFF,TGTGCCAGCAGTTCTAGCGGGAGAAATCTGTTCTTC,TRBD2,TRBV12-3/TRBV12-4,many,TRBJ2-1